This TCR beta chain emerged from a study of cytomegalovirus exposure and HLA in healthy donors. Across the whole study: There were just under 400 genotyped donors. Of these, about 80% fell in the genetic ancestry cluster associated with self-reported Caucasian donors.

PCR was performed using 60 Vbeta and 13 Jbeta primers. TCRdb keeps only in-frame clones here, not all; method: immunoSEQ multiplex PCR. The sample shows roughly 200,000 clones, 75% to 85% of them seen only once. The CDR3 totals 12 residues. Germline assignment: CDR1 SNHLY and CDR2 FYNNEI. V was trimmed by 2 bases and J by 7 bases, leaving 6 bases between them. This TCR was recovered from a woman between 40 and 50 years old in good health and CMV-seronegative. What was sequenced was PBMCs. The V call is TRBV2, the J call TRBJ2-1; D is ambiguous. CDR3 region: CASSEYGNEQFF. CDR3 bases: TGTGCCAGCAGTGAATACGGGAATGAGCAGTTCTTC.